A selection of T cell receptor beta chains follows, all from one sample in a study of PD-1 and CTLA-4 blockade in melanoma. Using immunoSEQ multiplex PCR, the repertoire was profiled, and TCRdb retains in-frame clones only, with some absent. Of about 28,000 clones in the sample, around 93% are singletons; the top ten hold over 6.5%. The sample in question was CD8+ T cells from peripheral blood, obtained from a patient given anti-PD-1 treatment. The receptors come from a human donor with melanoma. The CDR3 runs from the conserved cysteine through the conserved F or W. The order of the fields is J gene, V gene, CDR3 protein.

>TRBJ2-7|TRBV28
CASSSMGWAYEQYF
>TRBJ1-5|TRBV15
CATSGRQGPNQPQHF
>TRBJ2-7|TRBV5-1
CASTPTESYEQYF
>TRBJ2-7|TRBV11-1
CASSLSEQGPLHEQYF
>TRBJ2-7|TRBV2
CASRRDRYNLDGYEQYF
>TRBJ2-5|TRBV11-2
CASSLEFSSWTSSGETQYF
>TRBJ2-5|TRBV29-1
CSVERGNTETQYF
>TRBJ1-2|TRBV7-3
CASSLTGGDYGYTF
>TRBJ1-4|TRBV6-5
CAIATFTNEKLFF
>TRBJ1-5|TRBV4-1
CASSGPPGNNQPQHF
>TRBJ1-6|TRBV15
CATSREGARNSPLHF
>TRBJ1-5|TRBV15
CATSRVKEEGVYSNQPQHF
>TRBJ2-2|TRBV7-3
CASSLNRGHTGELFF
>TRBJ2-5|TRBV7-9
CASSLLAGGRPQETQYF
>TRBJ1-5|TRBV28
CASSSTGLGNQPQHF
>TRBJ2-1|TRBV29-1
CSVGDGYNEQFF